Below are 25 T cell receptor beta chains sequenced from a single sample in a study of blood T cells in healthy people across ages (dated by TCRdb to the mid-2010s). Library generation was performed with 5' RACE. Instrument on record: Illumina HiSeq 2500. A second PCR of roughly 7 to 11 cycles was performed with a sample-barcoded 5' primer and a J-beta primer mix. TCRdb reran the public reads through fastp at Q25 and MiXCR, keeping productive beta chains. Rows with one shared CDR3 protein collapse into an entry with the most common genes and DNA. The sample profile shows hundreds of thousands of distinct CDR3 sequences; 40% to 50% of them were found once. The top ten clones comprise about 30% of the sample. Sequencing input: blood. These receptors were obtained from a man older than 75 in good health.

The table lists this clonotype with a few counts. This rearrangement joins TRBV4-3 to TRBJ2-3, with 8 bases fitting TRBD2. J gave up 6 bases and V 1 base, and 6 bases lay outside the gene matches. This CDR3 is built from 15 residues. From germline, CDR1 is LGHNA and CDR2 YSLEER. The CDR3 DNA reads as TGCGCCAGCAGCCAAGGGACTAGCAACCTGGATACGCAGTATTTT. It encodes CASSQGTSNLDTQYF.

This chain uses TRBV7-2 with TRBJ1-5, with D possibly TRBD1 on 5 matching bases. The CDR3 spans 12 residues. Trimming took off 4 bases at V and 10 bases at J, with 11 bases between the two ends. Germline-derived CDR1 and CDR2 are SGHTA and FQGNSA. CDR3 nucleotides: TGTGCCAGCAGCTCGACAGCGTTTCCCCAGCATTTT. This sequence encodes CASSSTAFPQHF.

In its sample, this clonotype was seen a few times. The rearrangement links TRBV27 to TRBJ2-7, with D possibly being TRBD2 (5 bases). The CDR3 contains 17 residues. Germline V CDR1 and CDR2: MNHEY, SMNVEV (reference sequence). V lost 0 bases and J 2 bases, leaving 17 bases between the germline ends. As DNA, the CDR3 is TGTGCCAGCAGTTTATCTGTCCCGCGGGTATACCCCTACGAGCAGTACTTC. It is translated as CASSLSVPRVYPYEQYF.

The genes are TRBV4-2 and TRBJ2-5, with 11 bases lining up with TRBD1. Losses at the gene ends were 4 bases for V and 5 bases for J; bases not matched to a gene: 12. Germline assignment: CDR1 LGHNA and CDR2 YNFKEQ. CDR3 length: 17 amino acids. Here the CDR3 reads CASSLKSGQGVAETQYF. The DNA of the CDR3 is TGTGCCAGCAGCCTAAAATCGGGACAGGGGGTTGCGGAGACCCAGTACTTC.

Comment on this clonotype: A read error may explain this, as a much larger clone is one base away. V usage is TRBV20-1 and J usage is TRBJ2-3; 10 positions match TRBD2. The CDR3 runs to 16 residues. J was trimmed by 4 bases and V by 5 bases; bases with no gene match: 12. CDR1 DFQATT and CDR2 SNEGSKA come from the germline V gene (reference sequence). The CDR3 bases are TGCAGTGCTGAGGGGGGAAAGCGGGGGGGGCCAGATACGCAGTATTTT. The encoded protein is CSAEGGKRGGPDTQYF.

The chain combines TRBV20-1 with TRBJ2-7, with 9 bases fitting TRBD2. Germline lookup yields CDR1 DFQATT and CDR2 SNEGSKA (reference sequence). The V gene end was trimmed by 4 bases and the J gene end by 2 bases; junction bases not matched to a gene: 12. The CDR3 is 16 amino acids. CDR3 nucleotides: TGCAGTGCTAACGTCCACTCCGGCGGGAGGGCCTACGAGCAGTACTTC. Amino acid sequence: CSANVHSGGRAYEQYF.

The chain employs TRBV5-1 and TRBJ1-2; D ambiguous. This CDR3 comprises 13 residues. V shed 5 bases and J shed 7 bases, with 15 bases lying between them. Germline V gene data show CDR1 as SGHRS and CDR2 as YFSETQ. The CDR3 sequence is CASRDDMGFGYTF. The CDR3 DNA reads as TGCGCCAGCAGAGACGACATGGGGTTTGGCTACACCTTC.

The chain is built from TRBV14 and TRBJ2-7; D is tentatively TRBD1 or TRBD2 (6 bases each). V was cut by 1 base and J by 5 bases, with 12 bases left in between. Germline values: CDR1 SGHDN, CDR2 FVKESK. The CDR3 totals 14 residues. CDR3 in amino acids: CASSQGGGHHEQYF. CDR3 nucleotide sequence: TGTGCCAGCAGCCAAGGAGGGGGGCACCACGAGCAGTACTTC.

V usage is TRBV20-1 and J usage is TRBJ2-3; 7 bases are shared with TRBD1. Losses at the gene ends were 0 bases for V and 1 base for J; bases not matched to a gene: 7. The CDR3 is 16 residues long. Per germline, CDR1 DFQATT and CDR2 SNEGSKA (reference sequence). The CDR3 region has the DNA TGCAGTGCTAGAGATGGCTTTAGGGGGCGCACAGATACGCAGTATTTT. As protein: CSARDGFRGRTDTQYF.

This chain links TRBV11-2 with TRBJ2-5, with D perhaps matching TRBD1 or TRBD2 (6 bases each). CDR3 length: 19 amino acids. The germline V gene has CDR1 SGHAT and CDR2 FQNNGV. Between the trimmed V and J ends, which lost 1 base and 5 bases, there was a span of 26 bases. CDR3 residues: CASSLASEFRGLRGETQYF. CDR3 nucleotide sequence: TGTGCCAGCAGCTTAGCGTCGGAGTTTCGGGGGCTTAGAGGGGAGACCCAGTACTTC.

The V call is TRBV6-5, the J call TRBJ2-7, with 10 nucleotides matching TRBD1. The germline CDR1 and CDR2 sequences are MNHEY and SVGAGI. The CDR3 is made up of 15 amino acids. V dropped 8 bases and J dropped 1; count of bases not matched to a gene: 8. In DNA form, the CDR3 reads TGTGCCAGCCATCAGGGACAGGGGAGATCCTACGAGCAGTACTTC. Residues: CASHQGQGRSYEQYF.

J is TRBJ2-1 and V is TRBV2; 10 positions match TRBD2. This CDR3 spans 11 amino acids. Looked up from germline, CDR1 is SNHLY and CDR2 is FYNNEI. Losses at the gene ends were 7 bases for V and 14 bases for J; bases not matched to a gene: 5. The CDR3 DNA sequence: TGTGCCAGCACCCGAGCGGGAGGGGAGTTCTTC. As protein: CASTRAGGEFF.

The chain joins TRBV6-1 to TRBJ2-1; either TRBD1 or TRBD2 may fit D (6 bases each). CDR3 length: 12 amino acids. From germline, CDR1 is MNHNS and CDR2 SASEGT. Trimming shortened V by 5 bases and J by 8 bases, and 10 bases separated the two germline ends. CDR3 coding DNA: TGTGCCAGCAGTTATGGGGGGCATGAGCAGTTCTTC. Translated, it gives CASSYGGHEQFF.

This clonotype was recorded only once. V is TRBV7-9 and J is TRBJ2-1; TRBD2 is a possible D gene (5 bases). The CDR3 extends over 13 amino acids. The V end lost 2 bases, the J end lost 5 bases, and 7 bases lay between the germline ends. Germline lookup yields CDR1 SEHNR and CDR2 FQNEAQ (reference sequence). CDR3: CASSLWGDNEQFF. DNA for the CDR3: TGTGCCAGCAGCTTATGGGGAGACAATGAGCAGTTCTTC.

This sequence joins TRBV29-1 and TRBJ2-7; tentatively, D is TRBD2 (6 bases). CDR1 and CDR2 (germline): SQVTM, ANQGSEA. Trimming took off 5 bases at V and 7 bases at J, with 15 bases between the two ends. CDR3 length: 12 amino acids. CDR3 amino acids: CSVSLMAGEQYF. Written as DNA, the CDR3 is TGCAGCGTTTCCCTCATGGCGGGGGAGCAGTACTTC.

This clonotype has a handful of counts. As DNA, the CDR3 is TGTGCCAGCAGCCCAGGACTAGCGGGGGGGCGGATCTACGAGCAGTACTTC. Translation gives CASSPGLAGGRIYEQYF. The gene calls are TRBV4-2 and TRBJ2-7; 15 bases are a match to TRBD2. The trim removed 4 bases at V and 3 bases at J, leaving 7 bases unmatched. CDR3 length: 17 amino acids. Germline V gene data show CDR1 as LGHNA and CDR2 as YNFKEQ.

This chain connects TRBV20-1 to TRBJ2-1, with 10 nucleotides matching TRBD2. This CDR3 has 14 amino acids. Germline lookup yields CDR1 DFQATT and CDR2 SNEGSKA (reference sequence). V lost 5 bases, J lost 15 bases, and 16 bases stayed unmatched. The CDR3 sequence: CSASGRAGGPRLFF. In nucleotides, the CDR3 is TGCAGTGCTTCCGGACGAGCGGGAGGGCCTCGTCTGTTCTTC.

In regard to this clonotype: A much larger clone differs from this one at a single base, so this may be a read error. The CDR3 spells CANSQQGGNYEQYF. CDR3 nucleotide sequence: TGTGCCAACAGTCAACAGGGCGGAAACTACGAGCAGTACTTC. The chain links TRBV12-3 or TRBV12-4 to TRBJ2-7, with a weak D call TRBD1 (6 bases). The CDR3 covers 14 residues.

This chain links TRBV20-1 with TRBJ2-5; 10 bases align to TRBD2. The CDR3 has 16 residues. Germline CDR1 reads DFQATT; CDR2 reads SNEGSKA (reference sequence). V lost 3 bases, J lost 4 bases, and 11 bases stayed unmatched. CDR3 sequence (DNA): TGCAGTGCTAGTGGCTCTAGCGGGAGAAGCGGAGAGACCCAGTACTTC. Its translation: CSASGSSGRSGETQYF.

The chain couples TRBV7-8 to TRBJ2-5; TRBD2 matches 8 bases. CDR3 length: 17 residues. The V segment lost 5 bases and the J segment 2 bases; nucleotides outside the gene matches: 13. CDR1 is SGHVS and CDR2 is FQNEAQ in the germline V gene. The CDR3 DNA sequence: TGTGCCAGCAGCCCCCGATTTCGGGGGGGCGGTCAAGAGACCCAGTACTTC. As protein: CASSPRFRGGGQETQYF.

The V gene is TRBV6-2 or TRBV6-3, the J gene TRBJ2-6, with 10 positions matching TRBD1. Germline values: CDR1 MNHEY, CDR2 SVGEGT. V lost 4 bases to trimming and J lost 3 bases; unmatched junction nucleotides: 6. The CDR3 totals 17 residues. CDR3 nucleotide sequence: TGTGCCAGCAGTTCACCGGGACAGGGGAATGGGGCCAACGTCCTGACTTTC. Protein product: CASSSPGQGNGANVLTF.

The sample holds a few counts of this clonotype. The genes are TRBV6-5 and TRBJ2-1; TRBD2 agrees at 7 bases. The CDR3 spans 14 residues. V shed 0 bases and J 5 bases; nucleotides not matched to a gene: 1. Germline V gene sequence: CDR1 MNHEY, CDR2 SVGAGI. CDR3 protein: CASSYSLADNEQFF. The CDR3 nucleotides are TGTGCCAGCAGTTACTCCCTAGCGGACAATGAGCAGTTCTTC.

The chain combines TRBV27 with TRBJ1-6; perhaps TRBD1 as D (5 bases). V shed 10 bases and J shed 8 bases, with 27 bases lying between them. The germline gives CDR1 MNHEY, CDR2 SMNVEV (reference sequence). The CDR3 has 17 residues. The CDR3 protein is CAKRRPPDSMVDSPLHF. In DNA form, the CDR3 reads TGTGCCAAAAGACGTCCACCTGACAGCATGGTTGATTCACCCCTCCACTTT.

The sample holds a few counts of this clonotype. CDR3 residues: CASSEGLVRNEQFF. DNA of the CDR3: TGCGCCAGCAGCGAGGGACTCGTTCGCAATGAGCAGTTCTTC. V is TRBV5-1 and J is TRBJ2-1, with TRBD2 as a possible D gene (6 bases). The CDR3 extends over 14 amino acids. Trimming pared 4 bases from V and 6 bases from J, leaving 14 bases between. Germline V gives CDR1 SGHRS, CDR2 YFSETQ.

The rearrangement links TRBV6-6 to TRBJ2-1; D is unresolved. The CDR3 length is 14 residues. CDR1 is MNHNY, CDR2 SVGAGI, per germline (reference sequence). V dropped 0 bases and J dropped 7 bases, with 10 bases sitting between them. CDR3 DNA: TGTGCCAGCAGTTACTCGAGTAGTGATAATGAGCAGTTCTTC. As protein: CASSYSSSDNEQFF.